The rows below give T cell receptor beta chains drawn from one sample of a study of blood T cells in healthy people across ages. MiXCR, applied by TCRdb to the 5' RACE reads, yields one record per CDR3 protein. The sample contains fewer than 950,000 distinct CDR3 sequences, around 36% of which appear only once. The material sequenced was blood. These receptors originate from a man aged 18 to 29 in good health. The CDR3 runs from the conserved cysteine through the conserved F or W. The D gene is left open where the match is weak. Part of the rows lack a size; the others show once, few, many or a class for expanded clones.

v_call,d_call,j_call,clone_size,cdr3_nt,cdr3_aa
TRBV28,.,TRBJ2-1,.,TGTGCCAGCGGAACATTTGGGTACAGGGAAGGGCTAGGGAAGGTAAATCTTGGCTACAATGAGCAGTTCTTC,CASGTFGYREGLGKVNLGYNEQFF
TRBV20-1,TRBD2,TRBJ2-4,many,TGCAGTGCTCCTGGGACTAGCGGGGGAATGGGCATTCAGTACTTC,CSAPGTSGGMGIQYF
TRBV7-3,TRBD2,TRBJ2-1,.,TGTGCCAGCAGTTCCCCCGGGGGGGCCTCCTACAATGAGCAGTTCTTC,CASSSPGGASYNEQFF
TRBV6-6,TRBD1,TRBJ1-4,.,TGTGCCAGCAGTTACTCGGTGGGACAGGGAGGCGAAAAACTGTTTTTT,CASSYSVGQGGEKLFF
TRBV10-3,TRBD1,TRBJ1-1,.,TGTGCCATCAGTCCCGGGACAGGGGTCGGGAACACTGAAGCTTTCTTT,CAISPGTGVGNTEAFF
TRBV5-1,.,TRBJ2-1,.,TGCGCCAGCAGCTTGGCTGGCCCTCAAACCTACAATGAGCAGTTCTTC,CASSLAGPQTYNEQFF
TRBV12-5,.,TRBJ2-6,few,TGTGCTAGTGGCCGAGGGCCGGCTGGGGCCAACGTCCTGACTTTC,CASGRGPAGANVLTF
TRBV28,.,TRBJ2-7,few,TGTGCCAGCAGTTTATCGCGTCCCGGTGGTCGGTACGAGCAGTACTTC,CASSLSRPGGRYEQYF
TRBV4-1,.,TRBJ1-4,few,TGCGCCAGCAGCCTATTCCAGGAGGGCTCTAATGAAAAACTGTTTTTT,CASSLFQEGSNEKLFF
TRBV4-3,.,TRBJ2-1,many,TGCGCCAGCAGCCCTGAATTGGCAAATGAGCAGTTCTTC,CASSPELANEQFF
TRBV12-3/TRBV12-4,.,TRBJ1-2,many,TGTGCCAGCAGTTTTTCACGGCAGGGTGATTATGGCTACACCTTC,CASSFSRQGDYGYTF
TRBV5-6,TRBD1,TRBJ2-1,few,TGTGCCAGCAACCCGGACAGGGGCGATGAGCAGTTCTTC,CASNPDRGDEQFF
TRBV20-1,.,TRBJ1-1,few,TGCAGTGCTACCTCTGGGGGGACTGAAGCTTTCTTT,CSATSGGTEAFF
TRBV4-3,TRBD1,TRBJ1-1,few,TGCGCCAGCAGCCAGAATGGCCAGGGGGGGGTGAACACTGAAGCTTTCTTT,CASSQNGQGGVNTEAFF
TRBV7-3,.,TRBJ2-2,.,TGTGCCAGCAGCTTAACACGAAACACCGGGGAGCTGTTTTTT,CASSLTRNTGELFF
TRBV6-1,TRBD1,TRBJ2-5,few,TGTGCCAGCAGTCTTATCGCGACAGGGGATGAGACCCAGTACTTC,CASSLIATGDETQYF
TRBV7-2,.,TRBJ2-5,.,TGTGCCAGCAGCGTAAAGGGTGGTGAGACCCAGTACTTC,CASSVKGGETQYF
TRBV2,.,TRBJ2-3,.,TGTGCCAGCAGTGAAGCGCTTCTGACCCCCCAGGCAGATACGCAGTATTTT,CASSEALLTPQADTQYF
TRBV24-1,.,TRBJ2-5,many,TGTGCCACCAGTGATCCCCGGACTGGTCACCAAGAGACCCAGTACTTC,CATSDPRTGHQETQYF
TRBV14,.,TRBJ2-7,.,TGTGCCAGCAGCCGCCGGGACGTCCCCTACGAGCAGTACTTC,CASSRRDVPYEQYF
TRBV7-2,TRBD2,TRBJ2-7,many,TGTGCCAGCAGCTTAAATCGGGGGGTGGTTTACGAGCAGTACTTC,CASSLNRGVVYEQYF
TRBV3-1,.,TRBJ1-2,few,TGTGCCAGCACCCAGAAGGGTCTTTACGGGGGCTACACCTTC,CASTQKGLYGGYTF
TRBV12-3/TRBV12-4,TRBD2,TRBJ2-7,few,TGTGCCAGCAGTCCATCTAGCGGGGGGGCCTACAATGAGCAGTACTTC,CASSPSSGGAYNEQYF
TRBV10-3,.,TRBJ1-3,.,TGTGCCATCAGTGAGTCCGGGCAGGTCTCTGGAAACACCATATATTTT,CAISESGQVSGNTIYF
TRBV30,.,TRBJ1-1,.,TGTGCCTGGAGTGTACGGATTTGGGAGGGTGAAGCTTTCTTT,CAWSVRIWEGEAFF
TRBV7-2,.,TRBJ1-5,.,TGTGCCAGCAGCGAAAATAGCAATCAGCCCCAGCATTTT,CASSENSNQPQHF
TRBV20-1,.,TRBJ2-1,.,TGCAGTGCTAGAGTGGGGGGGGCAGTAAATGAGCAGTTCTTC,CSARVGGAVNEQFF
TRBV25-1,TRBD2,TRBJ2-5,few,TGTGCCAGCAGTGTCGGGGGGGATAATGAGCAGTACTTC,CASSVGGDNEQYF
TRBV4-2,TRBD1,TRBJ1-4,.,TGTGCCAGCAGCCCGTTGACAGGGGCAACTAATGAAAAACTGTTTTTT,CASSPLTGATNEKLFF
TRBV28,TRBD1,TRBJ2-7,.,TGTGCCAGCAGTAAATCGACAGGGTTCTACAATGAGCAGTACTTC,CASSKSTGFYNEQYF
TRBV20-1,.,TRBJ1-1,few,TGCAGTGCTAGAGATTATCGGGGGTCTCCTGAAGCTTTCTTT,CSARDYRGSPEAFF
TRBV5-6,.,TRBJ1-1,.,TGTGCCAGCAGTCCGGCCGGGGGCCTAAACACTGAAGCTTTCTTT,CASSPAGGLNTEAFF
TRBV20-1,TRBD2,TRBJ2-5,few,TGCAGTGCTACGACTAGCGGCGGAGAGACCCAGTACTTC,CSATTSGGETQYF
TRBV7-2,TRBD1,TRBJ2-5,.,TGTGCCAGCAGCACCCAAACAGGGGACCAAGAGACCCAGTACTTC,CASSTQTGDQETQYF
TRBV7-6,.,TRBJ1-1,few,TGTGCCAGCAGCTTTAGGAGCGGGCGGGCCACTGAAGCTTTCTTT,CASSFRSGRATEAFF
TRBV20-1,TRBD1,TRBJ2-1,few,TGCAGTGCCGTGACAGGGGGCTTCCCCTACAATGAGCAGTTCTTC,CSAVTGGFPYNEQFF